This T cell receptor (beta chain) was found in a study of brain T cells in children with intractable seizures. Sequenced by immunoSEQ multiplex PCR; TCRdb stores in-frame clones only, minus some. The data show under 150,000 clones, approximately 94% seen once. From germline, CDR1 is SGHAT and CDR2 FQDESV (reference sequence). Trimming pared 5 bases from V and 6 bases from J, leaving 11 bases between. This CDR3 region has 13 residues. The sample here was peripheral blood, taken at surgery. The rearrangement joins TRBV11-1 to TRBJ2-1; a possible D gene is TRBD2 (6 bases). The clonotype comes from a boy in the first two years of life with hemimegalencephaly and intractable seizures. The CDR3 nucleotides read TGTGCCAGCAGCCCACTAGCAGGCAATGAGCAGTTCTTC. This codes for CASSPLAGNEQFF.